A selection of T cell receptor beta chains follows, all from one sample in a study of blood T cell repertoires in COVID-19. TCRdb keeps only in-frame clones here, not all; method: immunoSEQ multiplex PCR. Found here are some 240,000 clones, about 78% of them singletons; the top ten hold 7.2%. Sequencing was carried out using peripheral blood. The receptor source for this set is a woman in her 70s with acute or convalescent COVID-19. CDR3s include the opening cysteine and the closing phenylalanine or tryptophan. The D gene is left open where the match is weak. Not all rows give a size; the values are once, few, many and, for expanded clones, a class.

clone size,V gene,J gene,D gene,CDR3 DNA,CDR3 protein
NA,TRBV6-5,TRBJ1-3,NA,TGTGCCAGCAGAAAAACCCCCTACTCTGGAAACACCATATATTTT,CASRKTPYSGNTIYF
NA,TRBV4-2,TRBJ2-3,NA,TGTGCCAGCAGCCAAGTACCGGGACTTGCAGATACGCAGTATTTT,CASSQVPGLADTQYF
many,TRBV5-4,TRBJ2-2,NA,TGTGCCAGCAGCCCCCGGACTTTGAACACCGGGGAGCTGTTTTTT,CASSPRTLNTGELFF
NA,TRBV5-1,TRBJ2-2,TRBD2,TGCGCCAGCAGCTTGGAGGCTAGCGGGGGGACTGCGAACACCGGGGAGCTGTTTTTT,CASSLEASGGTANTGELFF
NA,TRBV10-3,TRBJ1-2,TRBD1,TGTGCCATCAGGGGGACAGGGAGTAACTATGGCTACACCTTC,CAIRGTGSNYGYTF
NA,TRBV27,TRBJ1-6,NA,TGTGCCAGCAAAAACAGGAATTCACCCCTCCACTTT,CASKNRNSPLHF
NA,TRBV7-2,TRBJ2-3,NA,TGTGCCAGCAGCTTAATCCTACCCACAGATACGCAGTATTTT,CASSLILPTDTQYF
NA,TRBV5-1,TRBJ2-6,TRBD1,TGCGCCAGCAGCTCTACAGGGGTCGGGGCCAACGTCCTGACTTTC,CASSSTGVGANVLTF
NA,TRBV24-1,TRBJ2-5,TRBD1,TGTGCCACCAGTGCTACGACAGGGTCGGAGACCCAGTACTTC,CATSATTGSETQYF
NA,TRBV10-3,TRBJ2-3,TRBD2,TGTGCCATCGGAGACGGAGCGGGGGGGCCAGATACGCAGTATTTT,CAIGDGAGGPDTQYF